This T cell receptor (beta chain) was identified during a study of T cell responses to AZD1222 COVID-19 vaccine. Broader study findings: Breadth and depth of Spike-specific TCRs rose after two AZD1222 doses. It should be noted that donors were predominantly white British and more often female, and clonal diversity was possibly underestimated. Just five or six AZD1222 recipients tested seropositive at baseline.

The table lists this clone with a few counts. Its antigen is unknown. Assay used: immunoSEQ multiplex PCR; TCRdb lists only in-frame clones, some missing. This table holds tens of thousands of clones, under 95% found once. CDR3 length: 13 amino acids. From germline, CDR1 is MNHEY and CDR2 SMNVEV (reference sequence). The germline V and J ends were trimmed by 3 bases and 8 bases, with 13 bases remaining between them. V and J are TRBV27 and TRBJ1-1; D remains ambiguous. The sequence was obtained from an adult who received the MenACWY meningococcal vaccine as a control. Here the sequenced sample was peripheral blood, taken 28 days after the second dose of the MenACWY control vaccine. The CDR3 sequence: CASSFTPVSEAFF. In DNA form, the CDR3 reads TGTGCCAGCAGTTTTACCCCGGTTAGCGAAGCTTTCTTT.